The 6 T cell receptor beta chains given below trace back to one sample, sequenced in a study of neurological immune-mediated disorders. One entry per CDR3 protein results from TCRdb running MiXCR on the 5' RACE reads. This sample carries about 36,000 distinct CDR3 sequences, 10% of them seen once, and the ten largest clones take about 6.6%. The specimen was PBMCs. The source of these receptors is a woman in her thirties with HTLV-1-associated myelopathy (HAM/TSP).

This clonotype was seen a single time. Since the CDR3 does not end with the conserved phenylalanine or tryptophan, this likely comes from a read error. The rearrangement links TRBV12-3 or TRBV12-4 to TRBJ1-5, with D possibly TRBD1 on 6 matching bases. The CDR3 extends over 16 amino acids. The CDR3 DNA is TGTGCCAGCAGTTTAGCGACAGGCCCGAGCATTCAGCCCCAGCATGTT. Its protein product is CASSLATGPSIQPQHV.

The table lists this clonotype with many counts. This rearrangement joins TRBV5-1 to TRBJ1-2, with D tentatively TRBD1 (5 bases). The V and J ends lost 0 bases and 6 bases respectively, with 9 bases between them. The CDR3 sequence is 13 residues long. Germline CDR1 is SGHRS and CDR2 is YFSETQ. The CDR3 DNA is TGCGCCAGCAGCTTGGGCGGGACGGATGGCTACACCTTC. As protein: CASSLGGTDGYTF.

This clonotype occurred many times. The chain couples TRBV7-6 to TRBJ2-2; D not certain. V was cut by 2 bases and J by 5 bases, with 15 bases left in between. The CDR3 spans 16 residues. The germline gives CDR1 SGHVS, CDR2 FNYEAQ. The CDR3 DNA reads as TGTGCCAGCAGCTTAATGGGCAGTACTTCAACCGGGGAGCTGTTTTTT. It translates to CASSLMGSTSTGELFF.

In its sample, this clonotype was seen many times. The J gene is TRBJ2-6, the V gene TRBV3-1; D is possibly TRBD1 (6 bases). Germline assignment: CDR1 LGHDT and CDR2 YNNKEL (reference sequence). There are 17 residues in the CDR3. Deletions cut 0 bases from V and 2 bases from J, with 11 bases between. CDR3 nucleotides: TGTGCCAGCAGCCAAGATGGGACAACCACTGGGGCCAACGTCCTGACTTTC. Residues: CASSQDGTTTGANVLTF. Using reference TRBV3-1 and TRBJ2-6 for the parts outside the CDR3, the full variable domain is DTAVSQTPKYLVTQMGNDKSIKCEQNLGHDTMYWYKQDSKKFLKIMFSYNNKELIINETVPNRFSPKSPDKAHLNLHINSLELGDSAVYFCASSQDGTTTGANVLTFGAGSRLTVL.

The sample holds many counts of this clonotype. The chain uses TRBV15 and TRBJ2-1; 7 bases fit TRBD1. CDR1 LNHNV and CDR2 YYDKDF come from the germline V gene (reference sequence). The CDR3 runs to 17 residues. Trimming removed 0 bases from V and 3 bases from J; junction bases left unmatched: 8. The CDR3 region is CATSRELGTALYNEQFF. CDR3 DNA sequence: TGTGCCACCAGCAGAGAACTCGGGACAGCTCTCTACAATGAGCAGTTCTTC.

V gene TRBV3-1 combines with J gene TRBJ2-7; 8 bases are a match to TRBD2. The CDR3 spans 15 residues. Germline V gene sequence: CDR1 LGHDT, CDR2 YNNKEL (reference sequence). V shed 5 bases and J 1 base; nucleotides not matched to a gene: 7. CDR3 amino acids: CASSGGTRGSYEQYF. The CDR3, as DNA: TGTGCCAGCAGCGGAGGGACTAGAGGATCCTACGAGCAGTACTTC.